The 2 T cell receptor beta chains listed next were all sequenced from one sample in a study of T cell responses to AZD1222 COVID-19 vaccine. Assay: immunoSEQ multiplex PCR; the TCRdb copy retains only in-frame clones and omits some. The table has 75,000 to 100,000 clones, about 85% seen once; the top ten hold about 13%. The sequenced sample was peripheral blood, obtained on day 0 of AZD1222 vaccination. These receptors originate from an adult in good health.

The chain has TRBV19 and TRBJ2-1; 13 bases match TRBD2. This CDR3 contains 15 residues. J gave up 4 bases and V 5 bases, and 2 bases lay outside the gene matches. Germline CDR1 and CDR2: LNHDA and SQIVND (reference sequence). The CDR3: CASSGTSGAYNEQFF. CDR3 sequence (DNA): TGTGCCAGTAGTGGGACTAGCGGGGCTTACAATGAGCAGTTCTTC.

The chain couples TRBV6-2 or TRBV6-3 to TRBJ2-7; 12 nucleotides match TRBD1. The V gene's germline CDR1 is MNHEY and CDR2 SVGEGT. The CDR3 has 17 amino acids. After removal of 5 bases from V and 6 bases from J, the junction contained 14 bases not matched to a gene. The CDR3 nucleotides are TGTGCCAGCAGTCGTGATTCCGGGACAGGGGGCTTTCGCGAGCAGTACTTC. Translated, it gives CASSRDSGTGGFREQYF.